The 18 T cell receptor beta chains in this list originate from one sample, sequenced in a study of molecular identifiers for immune sequencing clone quantification. TCRdb fed the PCR reads into MiXCR, producing one record per CDR3 protein. This repertoire shows approximately 97,000 distinct CDR3 sequences, around 30% found once; its top ten account for about 9.7%. Sequenced input: naive CD8+ T cells from blood, with Jurkat cell RNA spiked in. This sample's subset: FACS-sorted CD8+CD4-CCR7+CD45RA+ naive T cells. The source is a human donor in good health. Some libraries in this study had Jurkat cell RNA spiked in.

Comment on this clonotype: Possible read error: a much larger clone is one base away. The chain has TRBV7-2 and TRBJ2-7; unclear D gene. This CDR3 has 13 residues. From germline, CDR1 is SGHTA and CDR2 FQGNSA. Trimming took off 3 bases at V and 3 bases at J, with 9 bases between the two ends. In DNA form, the CDR3 reads TGTGCCAGCAGCTTCCGACCCCTCTACGAGCAGTACTTC. Translating gives CASSFRPLYEQYF. Variable domain in full (rest from reference TRBV7-2 and TRBJ2-7): GAGVSQSPSNKVTEKGKDVELRCDPISGHTALYWYRQSLGQGLEFLIYFQGNSAPDKSGLPSDRFSAERTGGSVSTLTIQRTQQEDSAVYLCASSFRPLYEQYFGPGTRLTVT.

The J gene is TRBJ2-7, the V gene TRBV20-1, with 7 nucleotides matching TRBD2. Per germline, CDR1 DFQATT and CDR2 SNEGSKA (reference sequence). The ends lost 0 bases at V and 2 bases at J; junction bases unmatched: 7. The CDR3 spans 15 residues. This CDR3 reads CSAREEAGVTYEQYF. The CDR3 DNA follows: TGCAGTGCTAGAGAAGAGGCGGGGGTGACCTACGAGCAGTACTTC.

Turning to this clonotype: A read error is possible here, since a much larger clone lies one base away. The chain has TRBV11-2 and TRBJ2-3; 9 bases match TRBD2. This CDR3 contains 15 residues. CDR1 SGHAT and CDR2 FQNNGV come from the germline V gene. Trimming at V came to 6 bases and at J to 4 bases, leaving 8 bases not matched to a gene. CDR3 sequence reads: CASSPSGTFADTQYF. The DNA for the CDR3 is TGTGCCAGCAGTCCTAGCGGGACCTTCGCAGATACGCAGTATTTT.

Points on this clonotype: A read error may produce the germline difference seen at one junction end. The V and J genes are TRBV7-6 and TRBJ2-7; TRBD1 matches 12 bases. Germline values: CDR1 SGHVS, CDR2 FNYEAQ. The CDR3 length is 15 residues. In DNA form, the CDR3 reads TGCGCCAGCAGCTTGGGACAGGGGGCCCGCTACGAGCAGTACTTC. It is translated as CASSLGQGARYEQYF.

This clonotype was observed a handful of times. V usage is TRBV5-6 and J usage is TRBJ2-5; the D is unclear. CDR1 is SGHDT and CDR2 is YYEEEE in the germline V gene. The CDR3 contains 13 residues. V dropped 0 bases and J dropped 4 bases, with 7 bases sitting between them. CDR3 in DNA: TGTGCCAGCAGCTTGGGGTGGGGAGAGACCCAGTACTTC. Translation: CASSLGWGETQYF.

The chain combines TRBV9 with TRBJ2-5, with D possibly matching TRBD1 (5 bases). The CDR3 extends over 15 amino acids. Trimming stripped 0 bases from V and 2 bases from J, with 11 bases between. The germline V gene has CDR1 SGDLS and CDR2 YYNGEE. The CDR3 spells CASSVEDAGQETQYF. CDR3 nucleotide sequence: TGTGCCAGCAGCGTAGAGGACGCAGGGCAAGAGACCCAGTACTTC.

This clonotype was counted many times. V usage is TRBV6-5 and J usage is TRBJ2-5; D remains ambiguous. The CDR3 is 11 amino acids. Per the germline V gene, CDR1 is MNHEY and CDR2 is SVGAGI. The V end lost 4 bases, the J end lost 1 base, and 1 base lay between the germline ends. DNA for the CDR3: TGTGCCAGCAGTTCCCAAGAGACCCAGTACTTC. The encoded protein is CASSSQETQYF.

V and J are TRBV12-3 or TRBV12-4 and TRBJ2-3; the match to TRBD1 covers 8 bases. The CDR3 contains 19 residues. V gave up 4 bases and J gave up 12 bases; unmatched junction bases: 27. The CDR3 sequence: CASSSLLWTGSGIRTDQYF. The CDR3 DNA follows: TGTGCCAGCAGTTCTCTCCTTTGGACAGGGAGTGGAATACGCACAGATCAGTATTTT.

As for this clonotype: It may be a read error: a sequence one base away is much more abundant. The chain employs TRBV29-1 and TRBJ2-5; D is perhaps TRBD2 (6 bases). Looked up from germline, CDR1 is SQVTM and CDR2 is ANQGSEA. There are 10 residues in the CDR3. Trimming pared 7 bases from V and 5 bases from J, leaving 8 bases between. This CDR3 is CSAAGETQYF. The CDR3 nucleotides read TGCAGCGCTGCGGGGGAGACCCAGTACTTC.

This rearrangement joins TRBV12-3 or TRBV12-4 to TRBJ2-5; 15 bases are shared with TRBD2. Germline trimming cut 6 bases from V and 4 bases from J; bases unmatched to any gene: 6. CDR3 size: 16 residues. CDR3 coding DNA: TGTGCCAGCAGACCCCCGGGACTAGCGGGGGGAGAGACCCAGTACTTC. Its translation: CASRPPGLAGGETQYF.

The sample holds a few counts of this clonotype. V and J are TRBV4-3 and TRBJ2-3; D is possibly TRBD1 (6 bases). V dropped 3 bases and J dropped 5 bases, with 12 bases sitting between them. Germline V gives CDR1 LGHNA, CDR2 YSLEER. This CDR3 is built from 14 residues. CDR3 sequence reads: CASSQGALGDTQYF. In DNA form, the CDR3 reads TGCGCCAGCAGCCAGGGGGCGTTGGGAGATACGCAGTATTTT.

A word on this clonotype: A much larger clone lies a single base off, so this may be a read error. The chain employs TRBV28 and TRBJ2-7; D gene uncertain. CDR1 is MDHEN, CDR2 SYDVKM, per germline. The CDR3 runs to 13 residues. V was trimmed by 8 bases and J by 3 bases, leaving 14 bases between them. This CDR3 is CASRPTSYYEQYF. The CDR3 nucleotides read TGTGCCAGCCGCCCGACTTCCTACTACGAGCAGTACTTC.

The gene calls are TRBV5-1 and TRBJ1-1; 12 bases are a match to TRBD1. The CDR3 spans 13 residues. Unmatched junction bases numbered 9, after V lost 10 bases and J lost 8 bases. Looked up from germline, CDR1 is SGHRS and CDR2 is YFSETQ. CDR3 nucleotide sequence: TGCGCCTCTCAGGGACAGGGGGCATCCGAAGCTTTCTTT. It specifies CASQGQGASEAFF.

The V gene is TRBV6-1, the J gene TRBJ2-3; D call uncertain. Trimming cost V 3 bases and J 5 bases, with 6 bases left between them. This CDR3 has 12 residues. Germline lookup yields CDR1 MNHNS and CDR2 SASEGT. This CDR3 is CASSDLGDTQYF. CDR3 bases: TGTGCCAGCAGTGACCTGGGAGATACGCAGTATTTT.

V usage is TRBV13 and J usage is TRBJ2-7, with 13 bases matching TRBD2. V trimming: 5 bases; J trimming: 8 bases; junction bases outside the gene matches: 6. Germline values: CDR1 PRHDT, CDR2 FYEKMQ (reference sequence). This CDR3 region has 14 residues. The CDR3 region is CASSGGLAGTKQYF. For the CDR3, the DNA is TGTGCCAGCAGCGGGGGACTAGCGGGAACTAAGCAGTACTTC.

Many counts were recorded for this clonotype. CDR3 nucleotide sequence: TGTGCCAGCAGCTCCGGGGCCCGGGACATTCAGTACTTC. It translates to CASSSGARDIQYF. V usage is TRBV5-6 and J usage is TRBJ2-4, with D perhaps TRBD1 or TRBD2 (5 bases each). Germline V CDR1 and CDR2: SGHDT, YYEEEE. The germline V and J ends were trimmed by 3 bases and 8 bases, with 12 bases remaining between them. The length of the CDR3 is 13 residues.

A note on this clonotype: It may be a read error: a sequence one base away is much more abundant. This chain uses TRBV7-8 with TRBJ2-3; no reliable D call. This CDR3 comprises 18 residues. CDR1 and CDR2 from the germline V gene are SGHVS and FQNEAQ. The CDR3 DNA reads as TGTGCCAGCCCCCCACAAAATTTAAGGGCTGACGCCACAGATGCGCAGTATTTT. Translating it yields CASPPQNLRADATDAQYF.

A note on this clonotype: A much bigger clone sits one base away, suggesting this may be a read error. The rearrangement links TRBV7-6 to TRBJ2-7; 8 bases fit TRBD1. The CDR3 sequence is 13 residues long. The V gene end was trimmed by 7 bases and the J gene end by 6 bases; junction bases not matched to a gene: 8. The germline V gene has CDR1 SGHVS and CDR2 FNYEAQ. The CDR3 here is CASTPRRGREQYF. In DNA, the CDR3 is TGTGCCAGCACCCCGCGCAGGGGGCGCGAGCAGTACTTC.